Included here is one T cell receptor beta chain sequence, with context. Per the germline V gene, CDR1 is LNHDA and CDR2 is SQIVND (reference sequence). This CDR3 is 15 amino acids long. Trimming removed 4 bases from V and 10 bases from J; junction bases left unmatched: 12. The source of the sample is a study of cytomegalovirus exposure and HLA in healthy donors. A multiplex PCR was run with 60 Vbeta primers and 13 Jbeta primers. The table came from immunoSEQ multiplex PCR; TCRdb's copy has only in-frame clones and leaves some out. Among a few hundred thousand clones listed, over 60% were seen once. Sequenced: PBMCs. The chain carries TRBV19 and TRBJ1-4, with 7 bases fitting TRBD1. This sequence originates from a man aged 40-50 years in good health and CMV-seronegative. In DNA form, the CDR3 reads TGTGCCAGTAGTACCCGACAGGGTCCGGTGGGAAAACTGTTTTTT. Its protein product is CASSTRQGPVGKLFF.